In this sample, the clone carrying this T cell receptor (beta chain) turned up many times. The library was prepared for alpha chains; this beta chain is a stray read, so its frequency means little. The V and J ends lost 1 base and 6 bases, in that order; junction bases with no gene match: 4. The CDR3 is 14 amino acids. The germline V gene has CDR1 DFQATT and CDR2 SNEGSKA (reference sequence). These data belong to a study of spatial heterogeneity in lung cancer. As for the study in general: More beta-chain than alpha-chain sequences were consistently detected. For the average unique TCR and UMI combination, more than 8.5 occurrences appeared in raw reads.

Indicated time point: sample taken at primary tumor resection. Extraction of whole RNA from tumor, nontumor lung or frozen PBMC preceded unsorted sequencing. Samples came from 72 TRACERx patients with untreated early-stage lung cancer. Every TCR cDNA molecule bore its own unique molecular identifier. TCRdb re-derived calls from the 5' RACE reads in MiXCR, one entry per CDR3 protein. The data hold approximately 13,000 distinct CDR3 sequences, with 5.2% observed a single time. The sequence derives from a human donor with early-stage non-small cell lung cancer. V is TRBV20-1 and J is TRBJ2-1, with TRBD1 identical over 9 bases. The sequencing used lung tumor tissue, collected at surgery. DNA of the CDR3: TGCAGTGCTAGAGTTGACAGGGGGGCCAATGAGCAGTTCTTC. This sequence encodes CSARVDRGANEQFF.